This T cell receptor (beta chain) was sequenced for a study of blood T cell repertoires in COVID-19. For the study at large: Both acute and convalescent COVID-19 samples were obtained from the United States, Italy and Spain.

Patients from Seattle were sampled longitudinally, starting during active infection. In the original processing: Reference gene primer amplification gave nucleated cell count estimates. This table comes from immunoSEQ multiplex PCR, and its TCRdb copy is limited to in-frame clones, with some not included. The V and J calls and clone size come from that table; D and trimming were worked out from the DNA. The sample lists 150,000 to 200,000 clones; roughly 82% were seen once. The length of the CDR3 is 13 residues. The J gene is TRBJ2-1, the V gene TRBV21-1; TRBD2 is the table's D call and was not checked against the DNA. TRBV21-1 is a pseudogene segment. Sequenced input: peripheral blood. The clonotype comes from a woman aged 60-75 years with COVID-19, enrolled during active disease. The CDR3 loop reads CAHQVGGYNEQFF. The CDR3 DNA reads as TGTGCCCACCAAGTGGGGGGCTACAATGAGCAGTTCTTC.